The clone carrying this T cell receptor beta chain was picked up a small number of times. Antigen unknown. Through a sample-barcoded 5' primer and a J-beta primer mix, a second PCR was run for roughly 6 to 12 cycles. Tags on each cDNA molecule came from a template-switch adaptor with 12 random nucleotides. TCRdb reprocessed the 5' RACE reads with MiXCR, giving one entry per CDR3 protein. The profile covers 980,000 or so distinct CDR3 sequences, with roughly 50% appearing a single time and roughly 13% taken by the ten largest. This entry is derived from a study of blood T cells in healthy people across ages. Whole-study results and caveats: Long-lived donors had more naive CD4+ cells and higher diversity than aged donors. Diversity was estimated from one million T cells, and these estimates were considered underestimates.

Germline values: CDR1 ENHRY, CDR2 SYGVKD. V trimming: 7 bases; J trimming: 5 bases; junction bases outside the gene matches: 4. This CDR3 region has 14 residues. Sample donors were healthy Caucasian individuals that came from Russia, aged 6 to 90. V and J are TRBV10-3 and TRBJ2-1; TRBD2 matches 11 bases. The source of this sequence is a man aged 25-40 years in good health. The material sequenced was blood. The CDR3 DNA reads as TGTGCCATCAAAACTAGCGGGAGTAACAATGAGCAGTTCTTC. Its protein product is CAIKTSGSNNEQFF.